One and the same sample provided the 31 T cell receptor beta chains below, sequenced in a study of OX40 agonist ivuxolimab in advanced cancers. Measured with immunoSEQ multiplex PCR; TCRdb has only the in-frame clones, and not every one. The table has more than 65,000 clones, approximately 90% seen once. The input for sequencing was CD4+ or CD8+ T cells sorted from blood, taken in a trial of the OX40 agonist ivuxolimab. These receptors were taken from an adult with an advanced solid tumor such as melanoma, head and neck, liver or kidney cancer.

CDR3 sequence reads: CASSIRDWGSYEQYF. The CDR3 DNA is TGTGCCAGTAGTATCAGAGACTGGGGATCCTACGAGCAGTACTTC. This rearrangement joins TRBV19 to TRBJ2-7; D gene unclear. CDR1 LNHDA and CDR2 SQIVND come from the germline V gene (reference sequence). The V and J ends lost 3 bases and 1 base respectively, with 13 bases between them. This CDR3 contains 15 residues.

The chain links TRBV6-1 to TRBJ1-5; D unresolved. The CDR3 sequence is 15 residues long. V lost 7 bases, J lost 7 bases, and 20 bases lay in between. Germline-derived CDR1 and CDR2 are MNHNS and SASEGT. CDR3 region: CASTPGRTKGQPQHF. DNA of the CDR3: TGTGCCAGCACCCCCGGGAGAACGAAAGGCCAGCCCCAGCATTTT.

This chain uses TRBV7-6 with TRBJ1-3; D gene ambiguous. Per the germline V gene, CDR1 is SGHVS and CDR2 is FNYEAQ. This CDR3 contains 15 residues. The ends were cut back, 2 bases at V and 0 bases at J, with 8 bases in the middle. CDR3 in amino acids: CASSLYGSSGNTIYF. As DNA, the CDR3 is TGTGCCAGCAGCTTATACGGCAGCTCTGGAAACACCATATATTTT.

The CDR3 region has the DNA TGTGCCAGCAGCGTAGCGCGGGGGGCTAGAGAGACCCAGTACTTC. Translating it yields CASSVARGARETQYF. The chain uses TRBV9 and TRBJ2-5, with 8 bases fitting TRBD2. The V segment lost 0 bases and the J segment 4 bases; nucleotides outside the gene matches: 5. The CDR3 covers 15 residues. Germline V gene data show CDR1 as SGDLS and CDR2 as YYNGEE.

J is TRBJ1-2 and V is TRBV27; 7 nucleotides agree with TRBD1. The V and J ends lost 5 bases and 8 bases, in that order; junction bases with no gene match: 8. This CDR3 has 13 amino acids. Germline CDR1 and CDR2: MNHEY and SMNVEV (reference sequence). CDR3 sequence (DNA): TGTGCCAGCAGTCAAAGGGGGCGGCAAGGCTACACCTTC. This sequence encodes CASSQRGRQGYTF.

Turning to this clone: The same CDR3 also results from other DNA sequences found in this sample. The J gene is TRBJ2-2, the V gene TRBV5-1; no reliable D call. The CDR3 runs 12 residues. Germline V gene sequence: CDR1 SGHRS, CDR2 YFSETQ. Trimming stripped 2 bases from V and 2 bases from J, with 1 base between. The DNA of the CDR3 is TGCGCCAGCAGCTTAAACACCGGGGAGCTGTTTTTT. It yields the protein CASSLNTGELFF.

This chain uses TRBV28 with TRBJ1-1; 9 nucleotides agree with TRBD1. The CDR3 has 20 amino acids. J lost 0 bases, V lost 6 bases, and 20 bases had no gene match. Germline loops: CDR1 MDHEN, CDR2 SYDVKM. The CDR3, as DNA: TGTGCCAGCAGCACAACATTTATAAAAGGGACAGGGTGGCTGAACACTGAAGCTTTCTTT. It encodes CASSTTFIKGTGWLNTEAFF.

V gene TRBV9 combines with J gene TRBJ1-2; no clear D. The germline gives CDR1 SGDLS, CDR2 YYNGEE. V gave up 0 bases and J gave up 0 bases, with 18 bases separating them. The CDR3 runs to 18 residues. The CDR3 loop is CASSVAHGEGRPNYGYTF. The CDR3 DNA reads as TGTGCCAGCAGCGTAGCCCACGGGGAGGGTCGGCCTAACTATGGCTACACCTTC.

This clone was seen just once. The chain has TRBV6-1 and TRBJ2-7; TRBD1 aligns across 7 bases. The germline V gene encodes CDR1 MNHNS and CDR2 SASEGT. J gave up 2 bases and V 5 bases, and 6 bases lay outside the gene matches. The length of the CDR3 is 14 residues. The CDR3 loop reads CASSKQGNPYEQYF. The CDR3 DNA is TGTGCCAGCAGTAAACAGGGGAATCCCTACGAGCAGTACTTC.

The CDR3 bases are TGTGCCAGCAGCTCGCAACCCGTACTAGCGGGGGGGCGGGATACGCAGTATTTT. This sequence encodes CASSSQPVLAGGRDTQYF. The V call is TRBV7-3, the J call TRBJ2-3, with TRBD2 matching 13 bases. Germline CDR1 and CDR2: SGHTA and FQGTGA. V dropped 4 bases and J dropped 6; count of bases not matched to a gene: 13. The CDR3 sequence is 18 residues long.

The chain joins TRBV2 to TRBJ2-7; the match to TRBD1 covers 7 bases. J was trimmed by 5 bases and V by 7 bases; bases with no gene match: 11. The length of the CDR3 is 14 residues. CDR1 is SNHLY and CDR2 is FYNNEI in the germline V gene. For the CDR3, the DNA is TGTGCCAGCAATGGACAGGCTAGGTTGGACGAGCAGTACTTC. It specifies CASNGQARLDEQYF.

The CDR3 loop is CASRRWAGLSYEQYF. CDR3 in DNA: TGTGCCAGCAGGAGGTGGGCGGGACTCTCCTACGAGCAGTACTTC. V and J are TRBV6-1 and TRBJ2-7, with D possibly TRBD2 on 6 matching bases. This CDR3 has 15 amino acids. Trimming took 6 bases from V and 0 from J, leaving 15 bases between them. From germline, CDR1 is MNHNS and CDR2 SASEGT.

The chain uses TRBV25-1 and TRBJ1-4; 10 bases agree with TRBD1. The CDR3 totals 16 residues. CDR1 is MGHDK, CDR2 SYGVNS, per germline. The junction had 8 bases not matched to a gene; V was cut back by 3 bases and J by 7 bases. Written as DNA, the CDR3 is TGTGCCAGCAGTGACTGGACAGGGGGTTTGGGTGAAAAACTGTTTTTT. Its protein is CASSDWTGGLGEKLFF.

The V gene is TRBV7-9, the J gene TRBJ2-7; D perhaps matches TRBD1 (6 bases). CDR1 is SEHNR, CDR2 FQNEAQ, per germline (reference sequence). The CDR3 length is 12 residues. The V gene lost 2 bases and the J gene lost 6 bases, with 8 bases spanning the gap. The CDR3 DNA follows: TGTGCCAGCAGCTTAAGAGGGGGCGAGCAGTACTTC. Protein product: CASSLRGGEQYF.

The chain links TRBV9 to TRBJ2-3; possibly TRBD1 or TRBD2 for D (5 bases each). Trimming removed 0 bases at V and 7 bases at J, with 6 bases between. The CDR3 extends over 12 amino acids. Per germline, CDR1 SGDLS and CDR2 YYNGEE. In DNA, the CDR3 is TGTGCCAGCAGCGTAGGGGGGAATACGCAGTATTTT. This sequence encodes CASSVGGNTQYF.

The rearrangement links TRBV28 to TRBJ2-4, with D possibly TRBD2 on 5 matching bases. The ends were cut back, 10 bases at V and 3 bases at J, with 13 bases in the middle. The CDR3 runs to 13 residues. Germline V gene lookup returns CDR1 MDHEN and CDR2 SYDVKM. This chain's CDR3 is CATTEAFKNIQYF. DNA of the CDR3: TGTGCCACTACGGAGGCCTTCAAAAACATTCAGTACTTC.

CDR3 coding DNA: TGTGCCAGCAGTTTATCGGCCGGGACAGGGGCGCTAAGCAATCAGCCCCAGCATTTT. Translation: CASSLSAGTGALSNQPQHF. The chain combines TRBV27 with TRBJ1-5, with 10 bases that match TRBD1. Trimming took 0 bases from V and 1 from J; bases not matched to a gene: 9. CDR1 is MNHEY and CDR2 is SMNVEV in the germline V gene (reference sequence). This CDR3 is 19 amino acids long.

The gene calls are TRBV6-5 and TRBJ1-5; a possible D gene is TRBD1 (5 bases). V was clipped by 6 bases and J by 4 bases, with 13 bases between them. This CDR3 is built from 14 residues. Germline V gene data show CDR1 as MNHEY and CDR2 as SVGAGI. DNA for the CDR3: TGTGCCAGCAGGCGGGGGGGGATTAATCAGCCCCAGCATTTT. It encodes CASRRGGINQPQHF.

V gene TRBV7-9 combines with J gene TRBJ1-2, with D unresolved. V was pared by 6 bases and J by 5 bases, with 16 bases between. Germline-derived CDR1 and CDR2 are SEHNR and FQNEAQ (reference sequence). This CDR3 is built from 14 residues. CDR3 DNA: TGTGCCAGCAGTCCCCCCGGGTCCTATTATGGCTACACCTTC. This encodes CASSPPGSYYGYTF.

This clone was seen a few times. V gene TRBV19 combines with J gene TRBJ1-5; 8 positions agree with TRBD1. The germline CDR1 and CDR2 sequences are LNHDA and SQIVND (reference sequence). After removal of 6 bases from V and 0 bases from J, the junction contained 4 bases not matched to a gene. The CDR3 has 15 amino acids. CDR3 sequence: CASSAGQASNQPQHF. The CDR3 nucleotides are TGTGCCAGTAGCGCGGGACAGGCTAGCAATCAGCCCCAGCATTTT.

The chain employs TRBV5-1 and TRBJ1-6; D unresolved. This CDR3 is 16 amino acids long. V lost 0 bases and J lost 7, with 14 bases in between. CDR1 is SGHRS and CDR2 is YFSETQ in the germline V gene. CDR3: CASSLEGTRGNSPLHF. The CDR3 bases are TGCGCCAGCAGCTTGGAAGGCACTCGCGGAAATTCACCCCTCCACTTT.

The J gene is TRBJ1-2, the V gene TRBV29-1; 8 nucleotides line up with TRBD1. Germline-derived CDR1 and CDR2 are SQVTM and ANQGSEA. The CDR3 spans 12 residues. CDR3 sequence reads: CSFLTGDYGYTF. In DNA, the CDR3 is TGCAGTTTCCTGACAGGGGACTATGGCTACACCTTC.

This clone was seen only a few times. CDR3 sequence reads: CASSFSGPEGGEQYF. The CDR3, as DNA: TGTGCCAGCAGCTTTTCGGGACCTGAGGGGGGGGAGCAGTACTTC. The chain joins TRBV7-6 to TRBJ2-7, with D tentatively TRBD2 (7 bases). Germline-derived CDR1 and CDR2 are SGHVS and FNYEAQ. CDR3 length: 15 amino acids. The V end was cut by 3 bases, the J end by 7 bases, with 19 bases between.

CDR3 nucleotides: TGTGCCAGCAGCTTGGTGCCACGTGAATCTGGCTACACCTTC. Residues: CASSLVPRESGYTF. The J gene is TRBJ1-2, the V gene TRBV5-6; D gene unclear. The CDR3 runs 14 residues. Germline CDR1 SGHDT, CDR2 YYEEEE. Deletions cut 0 bases from V and 7 bases from J, with 13 bases between.

The V and J genes are TRBV19 and TRBJ1-1, with D unclear. The CDR3 loop spans 13 amino acids. Trimming removed 1 base from V and 3 bases from J, with 6 bases in between. Germline V CDR1 and CDR2: LNHDA, SQIVND (reference sequence). The CDR3 nucleotides read TGTGCCAGTAGTATAGGCGGGGACACTGAAGCTTTCTTT. Protein: CASSIGGDTEAFF.

The chain is built from TRBV10-3 and TRBJ2-1; 9 bases agree with TRBD1. With V trimmed by 8 bases and J by 5 bases, 7 bases remained unmatched. The CDR3 spans 14 residues. From germline, CDR1 is ENHRY and CDR2 SYGVKD. The CDR3 nucleotides read TGTGCCATCCAACCGGGACAGGGCCACAATGAGCAGTTCTTC. Protein sequence: CAIQPGQGHNEQFF.

This clone was counted a single time. The chain carries TRBV11-3 and TRBJ2-1, with D possibly being TRBD1 (5 bases). The CDR3 spans 15 residues. In germline, CDR1 is SGHNT, CDR2 YENEEA. The V and J ends lost 4 bases and 2 bases respectively, with 12 bases between them. This CDR3 reads CASSSKTATYNEQFF. In nucleotides, the CDR3 is TGTGCCAGCAGCTCAAAGACAGCCACCTACAATGAGCAGTTCTTC. The variable domain in full, with the rest retrieved from reference TRBV11-3 and TRBJ2-1, is EAGVVQSPRYKIIEKKQPVAFWCNPISGHNTLYWYLQNLGQGPELLIRYENEEAVDDSQLPKDRFSAERLKGVDSTLKIQPAELGDSAVYLCASSSKTATYNEQFFGPGTRLTVL.

The chain uses TRBV5-1 and TRBJ2-5; D may be TRBD1 or TRBD2 (5 bases each). CDR3 length: 15 amino acids. Trimming removed 7 bases from V and 4 bases from J, with 20 bases in between. Germline values: CDR1 SGHRS, CDR2 YFSETQ. The CDR3 loop reads CASGTSGLRAETQYF. CDR3 nucleotides: TGCGCCAGCGGTACCTCAGGGTTGAGGGCAGAGACCCAGTACTTC.

The genes are TRBV28 and TRBJ2-7; D is unresolved. CDR1 MDHEN and CDR2 SYDVKM come from the germline V gene. V was pared by 2 bases and J by 5 bases, with 13 bases between. The length of the CDR3 is 14 residues. CDR3 in amino acids: CASSLVGSSHEQYF. The CDR3 bases are TGTGCCAGCAGTTTAGTGGGGTCGAGCCACGAGCAGTACTTC.

The chain has TRBV6-4 and TRBJ2-1; 7 bases align to TRBD2. Per the germline V gene, CDR1 is MRHNA and CDR2 is SNTAGT. This CDR3 spans 15 amino acids. Unmatched junction bases numbered 8, after V lost 3 bases and J lost 6 bases. Here the CDR3 reads CASSEETGRVNEQFF. CDR3 nucleotide sequence: TGTGCCAGCAGTGAAGAAACTGGGAGGGTCAATGAGCAGTTCTTC.

This sequence joins TRBV9 and TRBJ2-3; D is ambiguous. The CDR3 is 14 amino acids. Germline V lookup: CDR1 SGDLS, CDR2 YYNGEE. The ends were cut back, 0 bases at V and 1 base at J, with 6 bases in the middle. The CDR3 DNA reads as TGTGCCAGCAGCGTAGTGAGTGGCACAGATACGCAGTATTTT. Encoded protein: CASSVVSGTDTQYF.